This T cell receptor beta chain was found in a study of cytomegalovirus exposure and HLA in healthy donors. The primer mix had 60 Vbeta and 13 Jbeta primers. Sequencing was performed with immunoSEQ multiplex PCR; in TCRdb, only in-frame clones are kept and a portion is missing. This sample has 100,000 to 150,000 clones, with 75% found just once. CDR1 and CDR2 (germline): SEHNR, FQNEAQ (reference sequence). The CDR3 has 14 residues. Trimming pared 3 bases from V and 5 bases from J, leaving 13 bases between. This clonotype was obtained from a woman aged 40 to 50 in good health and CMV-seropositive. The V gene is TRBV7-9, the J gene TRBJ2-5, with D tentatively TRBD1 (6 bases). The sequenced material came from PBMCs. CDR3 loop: CASSFLQGLETQYF. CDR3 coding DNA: TGTGCCAGCAGCTTCTTACAGGGTTTGGAGACCCAGTACTTC.